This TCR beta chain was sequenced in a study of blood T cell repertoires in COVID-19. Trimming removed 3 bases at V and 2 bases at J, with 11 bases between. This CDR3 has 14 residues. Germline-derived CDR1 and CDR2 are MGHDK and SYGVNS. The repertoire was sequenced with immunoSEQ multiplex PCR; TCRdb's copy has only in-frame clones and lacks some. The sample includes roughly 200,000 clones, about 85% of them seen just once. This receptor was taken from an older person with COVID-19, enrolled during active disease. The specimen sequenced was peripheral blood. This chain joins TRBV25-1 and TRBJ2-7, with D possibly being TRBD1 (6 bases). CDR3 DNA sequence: TGTGCCAGCAGTGACCACAGGGTCCCCTACGAGCAGTACTTC. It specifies CASSDHRVPYEQYF.